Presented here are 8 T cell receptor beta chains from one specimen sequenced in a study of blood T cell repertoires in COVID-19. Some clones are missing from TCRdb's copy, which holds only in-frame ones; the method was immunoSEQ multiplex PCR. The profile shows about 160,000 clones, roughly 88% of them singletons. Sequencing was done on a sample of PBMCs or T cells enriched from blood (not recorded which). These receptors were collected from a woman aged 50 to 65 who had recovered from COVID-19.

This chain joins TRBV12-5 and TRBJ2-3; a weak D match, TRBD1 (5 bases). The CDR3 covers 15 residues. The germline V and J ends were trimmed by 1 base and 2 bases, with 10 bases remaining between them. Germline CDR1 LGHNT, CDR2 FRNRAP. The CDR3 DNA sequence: TGTGCTAGTGGTTTGGGGGGCCTAATCACAGATACGCAGTATTTT. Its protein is CASGLGGLITDTQYF.

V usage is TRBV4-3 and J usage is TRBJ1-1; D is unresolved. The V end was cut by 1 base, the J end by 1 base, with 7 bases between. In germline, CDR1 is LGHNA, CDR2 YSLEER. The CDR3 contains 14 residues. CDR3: CASSQGVENTEAFF. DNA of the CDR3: TGCGCCAGCAGCCAAGGAGTCGAGAACACTGAAGCTTTCTTT.

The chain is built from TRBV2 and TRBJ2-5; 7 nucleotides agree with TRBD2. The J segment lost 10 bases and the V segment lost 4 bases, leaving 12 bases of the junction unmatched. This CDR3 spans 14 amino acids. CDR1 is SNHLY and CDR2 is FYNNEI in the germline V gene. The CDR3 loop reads CASSAGLPFKVQYF. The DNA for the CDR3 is TGTGCCAGCAGTGCGGGACTACCTTTTAAGGTCCAGTACTTC.

This chain's CDR3 is CASSLGLGEQFF. CDR3 DNA: TGTGCCAGCAGCTTAGGTCTAGGTGAGCAGTTCTTC. The chain is built from TRBV7-2 and TRBJ2-1; no clear D gene. The CDR3 sequence is 12 residues long. The V end was cut by 1 base, the J end by 9 bases, with 7 bases between. Germline V lookup: CDR1 SGHTA, CDR2 FQGNSA.

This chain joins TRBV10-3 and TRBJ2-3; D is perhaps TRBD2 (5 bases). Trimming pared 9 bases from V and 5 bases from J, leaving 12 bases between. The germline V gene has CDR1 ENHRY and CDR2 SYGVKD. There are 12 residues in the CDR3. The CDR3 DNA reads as TGTGCCATTCGAAAGGAGGTAGATACGCAGTATTTT. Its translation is CAIRKEVDTQYF.

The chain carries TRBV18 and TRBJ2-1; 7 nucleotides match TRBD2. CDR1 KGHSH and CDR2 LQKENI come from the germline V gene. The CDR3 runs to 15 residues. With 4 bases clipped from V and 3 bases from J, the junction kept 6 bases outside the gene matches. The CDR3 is CASSRGEGNYNEQFF. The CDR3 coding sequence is TGTGCCAGCTCACGGGGGGAGGGAAACTACAATGAGCAGTTCTTC.

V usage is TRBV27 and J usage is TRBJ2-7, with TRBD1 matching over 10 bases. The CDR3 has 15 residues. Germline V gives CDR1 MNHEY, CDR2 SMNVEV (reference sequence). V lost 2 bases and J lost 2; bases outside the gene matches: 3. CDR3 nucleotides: TGTGCCAGCAGTTTACACGGGACAGGGGCCTACGAGCAGTACTTC. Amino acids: CASSLHGTGAYEQYF.

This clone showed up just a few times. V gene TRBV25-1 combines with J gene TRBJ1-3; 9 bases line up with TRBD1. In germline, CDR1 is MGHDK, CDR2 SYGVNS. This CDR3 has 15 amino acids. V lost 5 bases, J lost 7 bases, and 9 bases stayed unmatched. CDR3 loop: CASSLPGTGINTIYF. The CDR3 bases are TGTGCCAGCAGTCTCCCCGGGACAGGGATTAACACCATATATTTT.